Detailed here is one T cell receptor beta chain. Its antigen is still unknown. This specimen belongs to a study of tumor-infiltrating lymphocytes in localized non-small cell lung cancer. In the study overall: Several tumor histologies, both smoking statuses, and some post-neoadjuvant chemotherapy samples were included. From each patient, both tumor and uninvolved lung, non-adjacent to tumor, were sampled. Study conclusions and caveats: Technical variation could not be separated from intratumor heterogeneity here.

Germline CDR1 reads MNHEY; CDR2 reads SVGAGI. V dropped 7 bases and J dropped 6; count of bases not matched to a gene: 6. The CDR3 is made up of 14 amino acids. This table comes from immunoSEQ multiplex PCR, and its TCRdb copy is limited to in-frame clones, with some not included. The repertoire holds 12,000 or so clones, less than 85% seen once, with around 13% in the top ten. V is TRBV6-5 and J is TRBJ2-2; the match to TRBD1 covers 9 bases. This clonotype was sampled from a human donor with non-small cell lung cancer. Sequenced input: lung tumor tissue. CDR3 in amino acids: CASTRTGVPGELFF. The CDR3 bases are TGTGCCAGCACTCGGACAGGGGTCCCCGGGGAGCTGTTTTTT.